The rows below give T cell receptor beta chains drawn from one sample of a study of shared clonotypes between healthy human individuals. Only in-frame clones appear in the TCRdb table, and some are missing; sequencing was by immunoSEQ multiplex PCR. The table shows about 500,000 clones, with around 77% occurring only once. Sequenced material: PBMCs. The receptors derive from a woman in her forties in good health. Some clones in this sample may be carry-over from other donors' samples. Both conserved end residues are part of each CDR3. Each record gives: clone size, J gene, V gene, D gene, CDR3 DNA, CDR3 protein. D genes are given only for firm matches. Part of the rows lack a size; the others show once, few, many or a class for expanded clones.

>-|TRBJ2-2|TRBV5-6|TRBD2
TGTGCCAGCAGCTTGTCGAGCCGCAAGGCTAGCGGGAGCACCGGGGAGCTGTTTTTT
CASSLSSRKASGSTGELFF
>-|TRBJ2-2|TRBV5-6|TRBD1
TGTGCCAGCAGCTACGGGACAGCGAACACCGGGGAGCTGTTTTTT
CASSYGTANTGELFF
>many|TRBJ2-7|TRBV2|TRBD2
TGTGCCGTTGTGGGCCCTAGCGGGAGAGGGTACGAGCAGTACTTC
CAVVGPSGRGYEQYF
>few|TRBJ2-4|TRBV19|-
TGTGCCAGTAGCCATGGGGGTTCAAAAAACATTCAGTACTTC
CASSHGGSKNIQYF
>-|TRBJ1-5|TRBV7-2|-
TGTGCCAGCAGGGACCGCTCTGGGCCCCAGCATTTT
CASRDRSGPQHF
>few|TRBJ1-6|TRBV2|-
TGTGCCAGCAGTGGCCCGGGGGGGGCCTCACCCCTCCACTTT
CASSGPGGASPLHF
>-|TRBJ1-4|TRBV28|TRBD1
TGTGGAAGTGGGACAGGCGCTAATGAAAAACTGTTTTTT
CGSGTGANEKLFF
>few|TRBJ2-1|TRBV2|-
TGTGCCAGCAGTCTCTGGACAGACACCCTACGGCCGGCCTTTTACAATGAGCAGTTCTTC
CASSLWTDTLRPAFYNEQFF
>-|TRBJ2-3|TRBV6-4|-
TGTGCCAGCAGTGACAAAGGCACAGATACGCAGTATTTT
CASSDKGTDTQYF
>-|TRBJ2-4|TRBV15|-
TGTGCCACCAGAATTTGGGGGGCCAAAAACATTCAGTACTTC
CATRIWGAKNIQYF
>-|TRBJ1-5|TRBV7-8|TRBD1
TGTGCCAGCAGCGGGGACAGAAATCAGCCCCAGCATTTT
CASSGDRNQPQHF
>few|TRBJ1-2|TRBV27|TRBD1
TGTGCCAGCAGTCCCCGCCATACAGGGGTGAGGGGCTACACCTTC
CASSPRHTGVRGYTF
>-|TRBJ1-4|TRBV2|TRBD1
TGTGCCAGCGAAGGGGGCGGTGAAAAACTGTTTTTT
CASEGGGEKLFF
>-|TRBJ2-1|TRBV28|TRBD2
TGTGCCACGTGGACTAGCGCGAGCTCCTACAATGAGCAGTTCTTC
CATWTSASSYNEQFF
>-|TRBJ2-5|TRBV5-4|-
TGTGCCAGCAGCTTCTACAGACAAGAGACCCAGTACTTC
CASSFYRQETQYF
>many|TRBJ2-4|TRBV4-2|-
TGTGCCAGCAGCCAAGATCGAGGCAGGGATGTCAAAAACATTCAGTACTTC
CASSQDRGRDVKNIQYF
>once|TRBJ2-4|TRBV15|-
TGTGCCACCAGCCCCCAGAAAAACATTCAGTACTTC
CATSPQKNIQYF
>-|TRBJ1-1|TRBV4-2|TRBD1
TGTGCCAGCAGCCACGGGACAGGTTACACTGAAGCTTTCTTT
CASSHGTGYTEAFF
>-|TRBJ2-7|TRBV7-2|-
TGTGCCAGCAGCTTAGTAGGCGGATGGGACTACGAGCAGTACTTC
CASSLVGGWDYEQYF
>-|TRBJ2-3|TRBV29-1|TRBD2
TGCAGCGTTGCCCTAGCGGGGGGTAGAGATACGCAGTATTTT
CSVALAGGRDTQYF
>-|TRBJ2-6|TRBV5-5|-
TGTGCCAGCAGCTTGGACTTCAGGGGATCCGGGGCCAACGTCCTGACTTTC
CASSLDFRGSGANVLTF
>-|TRBJ1-5|TRBV19|-
TGTGCCAGTAGTCATTGGACTGTCTATAGCAATCAGCCCCAGCATTTT
CASSHWTVYSNQPQHF
>-|TRBJ2-1|TRBV15|-
TGTGCCACCGAGAGGGGGAGGGGTTACAATGAGCAGTTCTTC
CATERGRGYNEQFF
>few|TRBJ2-7|TRBV7-9|-
TGTGCCAGCAGCTCACGGGGCGACGAGCAGTACTTC
CASSSRGDEQYF
>few|TRBJ2-3|TRBV9|-
TGTGCCAGCAGCCTCTCGTTGGAGGCGGCTGCGCAGTATTTT
CASSLSLEAAAQYF
>-|TRBJ2-1|TRBV18|-
TGTGCCAGCTCACCCCTAAGCGGGCGTGAGCAGTTCTTC
CASSPLSGREQFF
>-|TRBJ2-5|TRBV6-5|-
TGTGCCAGCGGAGGGGGGAATCAAGAGACCCAGTACTTC
CASGGGNQETQYF
>-|TRBJ1-2|TRBV10-3|-
TGTGCCATCGCAGGAGATAACTATGGCTACACCTTC
CAIAGDNYGYTF
>-|TRBJ1-3|TRBV10-3|-
TGTGCCATCAGTGAGGGGGGTAGCTCTGGAAACACCATATATTTT
CAISEGGSSGNTIYF
>-|TRBJ2-2|TRBV6-5|TRBD2
TGTGCCAGCAGTCAGGCGGGGGTACTCTCTGGGGAGCTGTTTTTT
CASSQAGVLSGELFF
>-|TRBJ2-7|TRBV27|TRBD2
TGTGCCAGCAGTTCTTTAGCGGGAGTTGACGAGCAGTACTTC
CASSSLAGVDEQYF
>-|TRBJ2-1|TRBV9|TRBD2
TGTGCCAGCAGCGCTTACACTAGCGGGATAGGTGAGCAGTTCTTC
CASSAYTSGIGEQFF
>-|TRBJ2-1|TRBV2|-
TGTGCCAGCAGTGAATATAGCGGCTACAATGAGCAGTTCTTC
CASSEYSGYNEQFF
>-|TRBJ2-5|TRBV7-8|-
TGTGCCAGCAGCTTGACGGGCATCTCGTGGGAGACCCAGTACTTC
CASSLTGISWETQYF
>-|TRBJ2-2|TRBV6-5|TRBD2
TGTGCCAGCAGTTACTCTGGAAGGCGGGGGACCGGGGAGCTGTTTTTT
CASSYSGRRGTGELFF
>few|TRBJ2-2|TRBV9|TRBD1
TGTGCCAGCAGCGTAGTAGTAGGGGGCCGAGCCGGGGAGCTGTTTTTT
CASSVVVGGRAGELFF
>once|TRBJ2-7|TRBV25-1|TRBD2
TGTGCCAGCAGTGAAACTAGCGGGACCCCTTCCTACGAGCAGTACTTC
CASSETSGTPSYEQYF
>-|TRBJ2-2|TRBV5-6|-
TGTGCCAGCAGCTTTTTGGGCCAGGACGGGAACACCGGGGAGCTGTTTTTT
CASSFLGQDGNTGELFF
>-|TRBJ2-7|TRBV23-1|TRBD2
TGCGCCAGCAGTCCCCCCCGACTAGCGAGAAGCTCCTACGAGCAGTACTTC
CASSPPRLARSSYEQYF
>-|TRBJ2-5|TRBV5-1|TRBD2
TGCGCCAGCAGCCTGACTAGCGCCCAAGAGACCCAGTACTTC
CASSLTSAQETQYF
>-|TRBJ2-7|TRBV5-4|TRBD2
TGTGCCAGCAGCTCGCAGACTAGCGGAGCCTACGAGCAGTACTTC
CASSSQTSGAYEQYF
>-|TRBJ2-7|TRBV5-1|TRBD2
TGCGCCAGCAGCTTGGAGGGACTAGCGGGAACCTACGAGCAGTACTTC
CASSLEGLAGTYEQYF
>-|TRBJ2-7|TRBV27|-
TGTGCCAGCAGTTCGAAGCCGGGGCCCTACGAGCAGTACTTC
CASSSKPGPYEQYF
>-|TRBJ2-5|TRBV2|TRBD2
TGTGCCAGCAGTGAAAGGTCTAGCGGACAAGAGACCCAGTACTTC
CASSERSSGQETQYF
>many|TRBJ2-7|TRBV15|-
TGTGCCACCAGCAGAGATCCCGATATCATTCAAACCTACGAGCAGTACTTC
CATSRDPDIIQTYEQYF
>-|TRBJ2-3|TRBV7-9|-
TGTGCCAGCAGCTTAGCGGGAGTTGGCACAGATACGCAGTATTTT
CASSLAGVGTDTQYF
>-|TRBJ2-3|TRBV6-6|-
TGTGCCAGCAGTTACTCGGAGGGGGGCCCAGATACGCAGTATTTT
CASSYSEGGPDTQYF
>-|TRBJ1-5|TRBV7-2|-
TGTGCCAGCAGCTCTGACGGCTCCCAGGAGCAGCCCCAGCATTTT
CASSSDGSQEQPQHF
>few|TRBJ2-7|TRBV11-2|TRBD1
TGTGCCAGCAGCTCATACCGGGGACAGGGGTACGAGCAGTACTTC
CASSSYRGQGYEQYF
>-|TRBJ2-7|TRBV28|-
TGTGCCACCCCCCGGACGGGGCCCCATCCCTACGAGCAGTACTTC
CATPRTGPHPYEQYF
>-|TRBJ2-7|TRBV9|TRBD2
TGTGCCAGCAGCGCGGGGACTAGCGTCACTCACGAGCAGTACTTC
CASSAGTSVTHEQYF
>-|TRBJ2-1|TRBV11-3|-
TGTGCCAGCAGCACGAGGGGTTCCTCCTACAATGAGCAGTTCTTC
CASSTRGSSYNEQFF